This T cell receptor beta chain was sequenced during a study of Ad26.COV2.S vaccination and SARS-CoV-2 variants. TCRdb keeps only in-frame clones here, not all; method: immunoSEQ multiplex PCR. This table has around 420,000 clones, around 87% appearing once. Indicated treatment: over 15 received Ad26.COV2.S at low or high dose, single or two shots; about 5 received placebo; per-sample allocation not given. Day 63 after the first injection of vaccine or placebo was the sampling time. Per the germline V gene, CDR1 is SNHLY and CDR2 is FYNNEI. V gave up 3 bases and J gave up 8 bases; unmatched junction bases: 8. The CDR3 contains 15 residues.

The sequenced sample was peripheral blood, obtained in a trial of Ad26.COV2.S vaccine versus placebo. This chain joins TRBV2 and TRBJ1-5, with 9 positions matching TRBD1. This TCR derives from a person aged 18-65 years who received the Ad26.COV2.S COVID-19 vaccine or a placebo. The CDR3 bases are TGTGCCAGCAGTGATGGGGTGACAGGGGGTAAGCCCCAGCATTTT. The encoded protein is CASSDGVTGGKPQHF.